This passage covers 14 T cell receptor beta chains from one sample sequenced in a study of regulatory T cells in long-lasting Graves disease. Relying on iRepertoire HTBI primers and Arm-PCR of CDR3 regions, the team built TCR beta libraries. Each CDR3 protein gets one entry after TCRdb re-called the multiplex PCR reads with MiXCR. Here the sample spans around 500,000 distinct CDR3 sequences, less than 25% being singletons. Time point here: persistent/refractory GD, antithyroid drugs over 5 years with positive TRAb. Generation of the TCR library employed RNA extracted from PBMCs. This sample comprised peripheral blood mononuclear cells (PBMCs), obtained when the disease was refractory, from a patient treated with antithyroid drugs. The receptors originated from a female donor with Graves disease.

This clonotype was observed many times. The chain is built from TRBV28 and TRBJ1-5; 8 bases match TRBD1. Unmatched junction bases numbered 9, after V lost 5 bases and J lost 6 bases. Germline V gives CDR1 MDHEN, CDR2 SYDVKM. The length of the CDR3 is 15 residues. CDR3 sequence: CASSPDRGGGQPQHF. In DNA, the CDR3 is TGTGCCAGCAGTCCCGACAGGGGAGGAGGTCAGCCCCAGCATTTT.

In this sample, this clonotype turned up a few times. CDR3 in amino acids: CSVDKFRGQETQYF. The CDR3 DNA sequence: TGCAGCGTTGATAAGTTTCGGGGTCAAGAGACCCAGTACTTC. The V and J genes are TRBV29-1 and TRBJ2-5, with D possibly matching TRBD2 (5 bases). The V gene's germline CDR1 is SQVTM and CDR2 ANQGSEA. The CDR3 is 14 amino acids. Deletions cut 3 bases from V and 2 bases from J, with 13 bases between.

The CDR3 region is CASGNTGGEQYF. The CDR3 DNA reads as TGTGCCAGCGGGAACACAGGGGGTGAGCAGTACTTC. V usage is TRBV6-1 and J usage is TRBJ2-7; 8 bases map to TRBD1. Germline V CDR1 and CDR2: MNHNS, SASEGT. V lost 8 bases to trimming and J lost 7 bases; unmatched junction nucleotides: 7. The CDR3 has 12 residues.

The sample holds many counts of this clonotype. V is TRBV29-1 and J is TRBJ2-5; a weak D match, TRBD1 (6 bases). The CDR3 length is 13 residues. The germline gives CDR1 SQVTM, CDR2 ANQGSEA. Trimming pared 4 bases from V and 5 bases from J, leaving 14 bases between. CDR3 nucleotide sequence: TGCAGCGTTGTGGACAGCGTAGGGGAGACCCAGTACTTC. Translated: CSVVDSVGETQYF.

This clonotype was seen repeatedly, ten times or more. The CDR3 nucleotides read TGCGCCAGCAGCTCGAAGGACAGGGAGGGCACTGAAGCTTTCTTT. It encodes CASSSKDREGTEAFF. The V call is TRBV4-1, the J call TRBJ1-1; 8 nucleotides align to TRBD1. J gave up 4 bases and V 5 bases, and 9 bases lay outside the gene matches. Germline CDR1 reads MGHRA; CDR2 reads YSYEKL. The CDR3 sequence is 15 residues long.

This clonotype was observed many times. The V call is TRBV27, the J call TRBJ2-6; no clear D gene. The CDR3 is made up of 18 amino acids. The ends were cut back, 2 bases at V and 4 bases at J, with 18 bases in the middle. Germline CDR1 is MNHEY and CDR2 is SMNVEV (reference sequence). The CDR3 DNA reads as TGTGCCAGCAGTTTAATGGTAGGCGCCCCCGCCGGGGCCAACGTCCTGACTTTC. Protein product: CASSLMVGAPAGANVLTF. Supplemented by reference TRBV27 and TRBJ2-6, the full variable domain reads EAQVTQNPRYLITVTGKKLTVTCSQNMNHEYMSWYRQDPGLGLRQIYYSMNVEVTDKGDVPEGYKVSRKEKRNFPLILESPSPNQTSLYFCASSLMVGAPAGANVLTFGAGSRLTVL.

A note on this clonotype: A much larger clone lies a single base off, so this may be a read error. The chain couples TRBV7-8 to TRBJ2-2; D possibly corresponds to TRBD2 (5 bases). The CDR3 length is 15 residues. Germline assignment: CDR1 SGHVS and CDR2 FQNEAQ. The V end lost 3 bases, the J end lost 1 base, and 9 bases lay between the germline ends. CDR3 loop: CASSFSVRNTGELFF. CDR3 bases: TGTGCCAGCAGCTTTAGCGTGAGGAACACCGGGGAGCTGTTTTTT. Combining the CDR3 with reference TRBV7-8 and TRBJ2-2 gives the whole variable domain GAGVSQSPRYKVAKRGQDVALRCDPISGHVSLFWYQQALGQGPEFLTYFQNEAQLDKSGLPSDRFFAERPEGSVSTLKIQRTQQEDSAVYLCASSFSVRNTGELFFGEGSRLTVL.

There are a few counts of this clonotype. This chain links TRBV7-9 with TRBJ2-7; TRBD2 agrees at 8 bases. V trimming: 5 bases; J trimming: 3 bases; junction bases outside the gene matches: 9. Germline CDR1 is SEHNR and CDR2 is FQNEAQ (reference sequence). There are 15 residues in the CDR3. The CDR3 DNA is TGTGCCAGCAGCACAAGCAGCCTAGCGGGCTACGAGCAGTACTTC. It specifies CASSTSSLAGYEQYF.

V is TRBV30 and J is TRBJ1-1, with a weak D call TRBD1 (5 bases). The CDR3 runs to 13 residues. Trimming pared 4 bases from V and 5 bases from J, leaving 14 bases between. Germline CDR1 is GTSNPN and CDR2 is SVGIG (reference sequence). This CDR3 reads CAWTGVGETEAFF. For the CDR3, the DNA is TGTGCCTGGACCGGGGTAGGGGAGACTGAAGCTTTCTTT.

This clonotype was observed at least ten times. This rearrangement joins TRBV28 to TRBJ1-6; D remains unclear. V dropped 0 bases and J dropped 7 bases, with 7 bases sitting between them. This CDR3 has 14 residues. Germline V gene data show CDR1 as MDHEN and CDR2 as SYDVKM. DNA of the CDR3: TGTGCCAGCAGTTTATGGGACGAAAATTCACCCCTCCACTTT. Translated: CASSLWDENSPLHF. The variable domain in full, with the rest retrieved from reference TRBV28 and TRBJ1-6, is DVKVTQSSRYLVKRTGEKVFLECVQDMDHENMFWYRQDPGLGLRLIYFSYDVKMKEKGDIPEGYSVSREKKERFSLILESASTNQTSMYLCASSLWDENSPLHFGNGTRLTVT.

This chain links TRBV5-1 with TRBJ2-7; either TRBD1 or TRBD2 may fit D (6 bases each). Germline CDR1 and CDR2: SGHRS and YFSETQ. Trimming took off 5 bases at V and 3 bases at J, with 12 bases between the two ends. The CDR3 loop spans 13 amino acids. CDR3 coding DNA: TGCGCCAGCAGTAAGGGGGGAGACTACGAGCAGTACTTC. Protein sequence: CASSKGGDYEQYF.

This clonotype has a handful of counts. In nucleotides, the CDR3 is TGCAGTGTTCGAAACACCATATATTTT. Amino acid sequence: CSVRNTIYF. J is TRBJ1-3 and V is TRBV20-1; no definite D call. Trimming left V 7 bases short and J 5 bases short, with 3 bases between. Germline lookup yields CDR1 DFQATT and CDR2 SNEGSKA (reference sequence). The CDR3 totals 9 residues.

This clonotype was recorded many times. The junction departs from germline at one end; a sequencing error may be responsible. The rearrangement links TRBV5-1 to TRBJ1-5; D is ambiguous. The length of the CDR3 is 11 residues. The germline CDR1 and CDR2 sequences are SGHRS and YFSETQ. The CDR3 DNA reads TGTGCCAGCAGTTTCAACCAGCCCCAGCATTTT. This sequence encodes CASSFNQPQHF.

This clonotype was counted many times. V and J are TRBV29-1 and TRBJ1-1; unclear D gene. Germline V CDR1 and CDR2: SQVTM, ANQGSEA. V was pared by 6 bases and J by 1 base, with 15 bases between. This CDR3 comprises 14 residues. The CDR3 sequence: CSVSSGRRNTEAFF. For the CDR3, the DNA is TGCAGCGTGTCCTCGGGTCGGCGGAACACTGAAGCTTTCTTT.